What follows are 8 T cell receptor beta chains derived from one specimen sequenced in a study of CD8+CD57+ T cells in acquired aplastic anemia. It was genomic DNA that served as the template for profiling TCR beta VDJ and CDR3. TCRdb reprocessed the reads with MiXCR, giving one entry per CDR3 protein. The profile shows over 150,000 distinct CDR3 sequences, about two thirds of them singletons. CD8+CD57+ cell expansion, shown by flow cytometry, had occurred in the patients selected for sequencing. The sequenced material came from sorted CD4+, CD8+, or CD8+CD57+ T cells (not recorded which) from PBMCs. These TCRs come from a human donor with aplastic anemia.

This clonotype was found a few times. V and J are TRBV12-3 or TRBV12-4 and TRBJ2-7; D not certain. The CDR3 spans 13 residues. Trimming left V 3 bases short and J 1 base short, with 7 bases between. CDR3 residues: CASSLSESYEQYF. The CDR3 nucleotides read TGTGCCAGCAGTTTGTCCGAATCCTACGAGCAGTACTTC.

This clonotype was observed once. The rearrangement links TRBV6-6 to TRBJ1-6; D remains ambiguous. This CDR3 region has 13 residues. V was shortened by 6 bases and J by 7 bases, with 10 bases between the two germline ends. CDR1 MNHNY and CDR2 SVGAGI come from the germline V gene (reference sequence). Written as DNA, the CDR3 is TGTGCCAGCAGCGAAACAGAGAATTCACCCCTCCACTTT. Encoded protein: CASSETENSPLHF.

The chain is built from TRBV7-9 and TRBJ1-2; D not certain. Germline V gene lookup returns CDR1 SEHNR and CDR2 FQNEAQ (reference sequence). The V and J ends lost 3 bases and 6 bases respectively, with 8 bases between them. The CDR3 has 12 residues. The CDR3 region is CASSLDANGYTF. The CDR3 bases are TGTGCCAGCAGCTTGGACGCGAATGGCTACACCTTC.

The DNA of the CDR3 is TGTGCCAGCAGAGCCCGACTCTTAGATGGCTACACCTTC. Protein: CASRARLLDGYTF. The genes are TRBV2 and TRBJ1-2, with D hard to call. The V and J ends lost 6 bases and 6 bases respectively, with 14 bases between them. Germline CDR1 is SNHLY and CDR2 is FYNNEI. This CDR3 spans 13 amino acids. The full variable domain, rest sourced from reference TRBV2 and TRBJ1-2, is EPEVTQTPSHQVTQMGQEVILRCVPISNHLYFYWYRQILGQKVEFLVSFYNNEISEKSEIFDDQFSVERPDGSNFTLKIRSTKLEDSAMYFCASRARLLDGYTFGSGTRLTVV.

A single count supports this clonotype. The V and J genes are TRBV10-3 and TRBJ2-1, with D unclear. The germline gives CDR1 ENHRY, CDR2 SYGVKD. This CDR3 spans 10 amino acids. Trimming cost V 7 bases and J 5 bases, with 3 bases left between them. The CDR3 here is CAIKDNEQFF. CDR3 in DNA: TGTGCCATCAAGGACAATGAGCAGTTCTTC.

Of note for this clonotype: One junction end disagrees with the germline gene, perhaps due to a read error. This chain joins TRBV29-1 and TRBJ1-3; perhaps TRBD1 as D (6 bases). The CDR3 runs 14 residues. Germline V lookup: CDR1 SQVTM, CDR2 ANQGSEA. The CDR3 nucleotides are TGCAGCATTGAAGGGGACATCTTTGGAAACACCATATATTTT. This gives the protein CSIEGDIFGNTIYF. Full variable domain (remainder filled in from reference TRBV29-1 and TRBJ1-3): SAVISQKPSRDICQRGTSLTIQCQVDSQVTMMFWYRQQPGQSLTLIATANQGSEATYESGFVIDKFPISRPNLTFSTLTVSNMSPEDSSIYLCSIEGDIFGNTIYFGEGSWLTVV.

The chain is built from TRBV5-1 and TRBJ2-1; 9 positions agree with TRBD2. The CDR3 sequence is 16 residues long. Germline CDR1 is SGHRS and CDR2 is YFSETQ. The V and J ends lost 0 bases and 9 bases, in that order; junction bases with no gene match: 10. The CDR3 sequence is CASSLGLGSSGVEQFF. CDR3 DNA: TGCGCCAGCAGCTTGGGTTTGGGTTCTAGCGGGGTTGAGCAGTTCTTC.

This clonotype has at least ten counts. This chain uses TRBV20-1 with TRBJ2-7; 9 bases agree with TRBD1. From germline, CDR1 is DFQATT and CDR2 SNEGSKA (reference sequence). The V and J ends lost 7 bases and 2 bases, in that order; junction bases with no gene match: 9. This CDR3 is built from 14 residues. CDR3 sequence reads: CSDPGRTGAYEQYF. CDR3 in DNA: TGCAGTGACCCAGGCAGGACAGGGGCCTACGAGCAGTACTTC.